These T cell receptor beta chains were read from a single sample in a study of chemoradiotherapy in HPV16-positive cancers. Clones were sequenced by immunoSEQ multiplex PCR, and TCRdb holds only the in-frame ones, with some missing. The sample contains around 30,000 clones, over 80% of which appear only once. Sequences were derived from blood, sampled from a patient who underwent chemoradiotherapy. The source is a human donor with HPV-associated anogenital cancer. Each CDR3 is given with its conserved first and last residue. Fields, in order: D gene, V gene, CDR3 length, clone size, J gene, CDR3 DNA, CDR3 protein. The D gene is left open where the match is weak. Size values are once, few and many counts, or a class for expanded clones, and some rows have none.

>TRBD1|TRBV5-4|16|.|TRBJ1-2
TGTGCCAGCAGCCACCAGAGGACAGGGGGCAACTATGGCTACACCTTC
CASSHQRTGGNYGYTF
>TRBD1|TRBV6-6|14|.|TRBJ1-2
TGTGCCAGCACCTCGACAGGGTTCGGCTATGGCTACACCTTC
CASTSTGFGYGYTF
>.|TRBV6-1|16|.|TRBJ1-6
TGTGCCAGCAGTGAAGTTACAGAAATCTATAATTCACCCCTCCACTTT
CASSEVTEIYNSPLHF
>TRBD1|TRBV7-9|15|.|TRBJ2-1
TGTGCCAGCAGCCTCAGGGGGAGTTCCTACAATGAGCAGTTCTTC
CASSLRGSSYNEQFF
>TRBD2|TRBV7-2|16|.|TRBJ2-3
TGTGCCAGCAGCCACCACAGCGGGGGCAGCACAGATACGCAGTATTTT
CASSHHSGGSTDTQYF
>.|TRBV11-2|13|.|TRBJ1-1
TGTGCCAGCAGTTCACAGGGGAACACTGAAGCTTTCTTT
CASSSQGNTEAFF
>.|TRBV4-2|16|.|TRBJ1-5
TGTGCCAGCAGCCAAGATCGGGGGGACAGCAATCAGCCCCAGCATTTT
CASSQDRGDSNQPQHF
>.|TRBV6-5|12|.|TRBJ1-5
TGTGCCAGCAGTTACATTTTTCAGCCCCAGCATTTT
CASSYIFQPQHF
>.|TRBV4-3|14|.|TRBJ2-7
TGCGCCAGCAGCCAAGTTTTAGGGGTGGGTGAGCAGTACTTC
CASSQVLGVGEQYF
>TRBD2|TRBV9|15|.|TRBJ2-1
TGTGCCAGCACCCCCCGGGACTACCCCTACAATGAGCAGTTCTTC
CASTPRDYPYNEQFF
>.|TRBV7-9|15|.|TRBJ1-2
TGTGCCAGCAGCTTAGGGTTCGACAGCGACTATGGCTACACCTTC
CASSLGFDSDYGYTF
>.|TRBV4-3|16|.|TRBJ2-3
TGCGCCAGCAGCCCCCTCCTGGCCAATAACGGAGATACGCAGTATTTT
CASSPLLANNGDTQYF
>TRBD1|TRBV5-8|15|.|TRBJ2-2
TGTGCCAGCAGCTCAAGGGACAGGGATTTCGGGGAGCTGTTTTTT
CASSSRDRDFGELFF
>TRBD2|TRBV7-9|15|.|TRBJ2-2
TGTGCCAGCAGCGGGGTAGCGGGATTCACCGGGGAGCTGTTTTTT
CASSGVAGFTGELFF
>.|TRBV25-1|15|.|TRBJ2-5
TGTGCCAGCAGTGAATGGGGCGGACAGCAAGAGACCCAGTACTTC
CASSEWGGQQETQYF
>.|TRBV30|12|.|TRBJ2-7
TGTGCCTGGGGCTACCTCTCCTACGAGCAGTACTTC
CAWGYLSYEQYF
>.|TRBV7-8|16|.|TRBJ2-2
TGTGCCAGCAGCTTAGAGCAGAGGATCAACACCGGGGAGCTGTTTTTT
CASSLEQRINTGELFF
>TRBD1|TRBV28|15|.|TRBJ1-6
TGTGCCAGCAGGGGACAGGGAACCTATAATTCACCCCTCCACTTT
CASRGQGTYNSPLHF
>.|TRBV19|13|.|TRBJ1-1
TGTGCCAGTAGTGCCAGGGCGAACACTGAAGCTTTCTTT
CASSARANTEAFF
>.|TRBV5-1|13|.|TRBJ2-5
TGCGCCAGCAGCTTGGAGCTTGAAGAGACCCAGTACTTC
CASSLELEETQYF
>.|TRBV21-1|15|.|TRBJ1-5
TGTGCCAGCAGCAAATCGGGGACAGCGGCTCAGCCCCAGCATTTT
CASSKSGTAAQPQHF
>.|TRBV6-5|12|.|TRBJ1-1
TGTGCCAGCAGGGCGGGGAACACTGAAGCTTTCTTT
CASRAGNTEAFF
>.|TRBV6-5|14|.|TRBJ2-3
TGTGCCAGCAGTCCCCTAGGCGGGATAGATACGCAGTATTTT
CASSPLGGIDTQYF
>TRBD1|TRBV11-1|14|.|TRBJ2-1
TGTGCCAGCATTAAGGGACAGGGAGACAATGAGCAGTTCTTC
CASIKGQGDNEQFF
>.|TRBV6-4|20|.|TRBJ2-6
TGTGCCAGCAGTGGATCTCGGTCGGGCCCTCTCCGGATCGGGGCCAACGTCCTGACTTTC
CASSGSRSGPLRIGANVLTF
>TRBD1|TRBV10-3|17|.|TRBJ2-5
TGTGCCATCAGTGAACCCGGGACAGGGGGTACCGGAGAGACCCAGTACTTC
CAISEPGTGGTGETQYF
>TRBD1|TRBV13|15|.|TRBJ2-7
TGTGCCAGCAGCTTTGCGGGACAGGGGGGCTACGAGCAGTACTTC
CASSFAGQGGYEQYF
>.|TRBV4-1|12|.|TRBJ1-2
TGCGCCAGCAGCCAAGGACGGGTAGGCTACACCTTC
CASSQGRVGYTF
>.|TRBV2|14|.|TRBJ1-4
TGTGCCAGCACCCTCGATCGAATGGGTGAAAAACTGTTTTTT
CASTLDRMGEKLFF
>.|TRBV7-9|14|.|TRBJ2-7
TGTGCCAGCAGCCTTCGGGGAATCGACTACGAGCAGTACTTC
CASSLRGIDYEQYF
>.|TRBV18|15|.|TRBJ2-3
TGTGCCAGCTCACCGCTCACAGTTTCCGGGGATACGCAGTATTTT
CASSPLTVSGDTQYF
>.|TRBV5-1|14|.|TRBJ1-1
TGCGCCAGCAGCCAAGGGCTATTGAACACTGAAGCTTTCTTT
CASSQGLLNTEAFF
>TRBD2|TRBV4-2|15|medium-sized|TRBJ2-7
TGTGCCAGCAGCCAAGGACTAGCGGGAAGCTACGAGCAGTACTTC
CASSQGLAGSYEQYF
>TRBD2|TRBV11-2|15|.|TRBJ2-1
TGTGCCAGCAGCTTCGGGTGGGAGGGTAGCCAAGTGCAGTTCTTC
CASSFGWEGSQVQFF
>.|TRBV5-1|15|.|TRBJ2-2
TGCGCCAGCAGCTTAGGCCTAGCGAACACCGGGGAGCTGTTTTTT
CASSLGLANTGELFF
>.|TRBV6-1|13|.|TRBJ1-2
TGTGCCAGCAGTGAATTTGGGGGATATGGCTACACCTTC
CASSEFGGYGYTF
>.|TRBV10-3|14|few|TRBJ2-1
TGTGCCATCAGTGGGGAAAGCTCCTACAATGAGCAGTTCTTC
CAISGESSYNEQFF
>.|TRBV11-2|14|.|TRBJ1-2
TGTGCCAGCAGCCGGATATTTTTTAACTATGGCTACACCTTC
CASSRIFFNYGYTF
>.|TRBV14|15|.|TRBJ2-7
TGTGCCAGCAGCCAAGTTTGGACACCATCCTACGAGCAGTACTTC
CASSQVWTPSYEQYF
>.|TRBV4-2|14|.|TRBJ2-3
TGTGCCAGCAGCCAAGAGGAGCGGACAGATACGCAGTATTTT
CASSQEERTDTQYF
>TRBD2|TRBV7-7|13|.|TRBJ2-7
TGTGCCAGCAGCTTAGGGGGGGGAGCCGAGCAGTACTTC
CASSLGGGAEQYF
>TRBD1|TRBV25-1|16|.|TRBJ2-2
TGTGCCAGCACTACTTCGGACAGGCGCCGCACCGGGGAGCTGTTTTTT
CASTTSDRRRTGELFF
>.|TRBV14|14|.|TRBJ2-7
TGTGCCAGCAGCCATGTCGCCAGGTCCTACGAGCAGTACTTC
CASSHVARSYEQYF
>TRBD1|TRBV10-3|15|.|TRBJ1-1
TGTGCCATCAGCAGAGACTCGACAGGGACCACTGAAGCTTTCTTT
CAISRDSTGTTEAFF
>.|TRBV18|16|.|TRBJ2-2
TGTGCCAGCTCACCGCGGGACGGGACGAACACCGGGGAGCTGTTTTTT
CASSPRDGTNTGELFF
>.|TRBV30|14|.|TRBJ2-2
TGTGCCTGGAGTAAGCAGGCGGGCACCGGGGAGCTGTTTTTT
CAWSKQAGTGELFF
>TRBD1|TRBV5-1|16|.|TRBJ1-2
TGCGCCAGCAGCCCCTTCGGACAGGGGCGCGGCTATGGCTACACCTTC
CASSPFGQGRGYGYTF
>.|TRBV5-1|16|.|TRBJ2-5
TGCGCCAGCAGCGCCCTTTACGGGAGAATTGGAGAGACCCAGTACTTC
CASSALYGRIGETQYF
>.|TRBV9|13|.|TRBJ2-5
TGTGCCAGCAGCGTTACAGGGATCGAGACCCAGTACTTC
CASSVTGIETQYF
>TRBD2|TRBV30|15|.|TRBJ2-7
TGTGCCTGGAGTGCACCGGGACTAGCGGACTACGAGCAGTACTTC
CAWSAPGLADYEQYF
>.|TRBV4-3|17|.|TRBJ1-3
TGCGCCAGCAGCCAAGCGCTCCTTGTTGGGAGCGGAAACACCATATATTTT
CASSQALLVGSGNTIYF
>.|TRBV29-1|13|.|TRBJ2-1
TGCAGCGTAGAAGGGACTCGCCAAAATGAGCAGTTCTTC
CSVEGTRQNEQFF
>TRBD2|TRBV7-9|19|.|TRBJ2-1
TGTGCCAGCAGCCCAGGACAGGCCCCTAGCGGGATAATCGGCAATGAGCAGTTCTTC
CASSPGQAPSGIIGNEQFF
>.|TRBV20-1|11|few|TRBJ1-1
TGCAGTGCTGGAGCGAACACTGAAGCTTTCTTT
CSAGANTEAFF